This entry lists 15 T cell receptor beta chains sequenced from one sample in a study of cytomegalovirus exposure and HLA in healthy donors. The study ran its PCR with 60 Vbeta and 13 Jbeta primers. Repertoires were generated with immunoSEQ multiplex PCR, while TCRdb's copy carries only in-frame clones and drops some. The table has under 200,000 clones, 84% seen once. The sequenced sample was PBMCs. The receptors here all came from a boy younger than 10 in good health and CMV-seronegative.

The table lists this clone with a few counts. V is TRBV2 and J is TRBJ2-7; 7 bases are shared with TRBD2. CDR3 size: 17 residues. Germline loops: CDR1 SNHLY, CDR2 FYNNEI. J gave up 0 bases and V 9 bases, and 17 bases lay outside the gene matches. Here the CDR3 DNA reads TGTGCCAGAAAGGAGACTAGCCACGTTCAACACTCCTACGAGCAGTACTTC. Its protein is CARKETSHVQHSYEQYF.

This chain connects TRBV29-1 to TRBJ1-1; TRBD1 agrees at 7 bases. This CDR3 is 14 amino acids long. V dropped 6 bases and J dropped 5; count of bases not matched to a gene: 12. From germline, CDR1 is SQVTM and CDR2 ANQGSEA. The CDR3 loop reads CSVGVSGQSTEAFF. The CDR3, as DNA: TGCAGCGTCGGGGTCTCGGGACAGTCGACTGAAGCTTTCTTT.

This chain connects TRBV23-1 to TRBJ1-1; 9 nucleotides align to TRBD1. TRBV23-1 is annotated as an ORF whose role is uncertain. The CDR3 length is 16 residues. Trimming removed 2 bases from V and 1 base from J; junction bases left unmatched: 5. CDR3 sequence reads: CASSQPRQGENTEAFF. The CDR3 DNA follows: TGCGCCAGCAGTCAACCGAGACAGGGGGAGAACACTGAAGCTTTCTTT.

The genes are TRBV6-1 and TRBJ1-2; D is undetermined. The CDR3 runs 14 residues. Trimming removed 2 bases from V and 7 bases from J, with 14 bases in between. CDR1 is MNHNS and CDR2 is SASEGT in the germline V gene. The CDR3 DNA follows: TGTGCCAGCAGTGAATTTTGGCTAGCCCCTGGCTACACCTTC. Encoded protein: CASSEFWLAPGYTF.

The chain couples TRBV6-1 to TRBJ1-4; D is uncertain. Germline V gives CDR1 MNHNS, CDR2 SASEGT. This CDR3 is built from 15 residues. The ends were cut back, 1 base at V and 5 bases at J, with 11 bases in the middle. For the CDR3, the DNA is TGTGCCAGCAGTGAAGGGAGGACCCGCAATGAAAAACTGTTTTTT. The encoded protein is CASSEGRTRNEKLFF.

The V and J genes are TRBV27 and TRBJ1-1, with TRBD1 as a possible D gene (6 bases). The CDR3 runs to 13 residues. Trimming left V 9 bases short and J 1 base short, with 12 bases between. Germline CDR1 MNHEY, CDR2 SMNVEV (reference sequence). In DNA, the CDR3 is TGTGCCAGTAGGGGGAGGGGGAACACTGAAGCTTTCTTT. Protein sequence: CASRGRGNTEAFF.

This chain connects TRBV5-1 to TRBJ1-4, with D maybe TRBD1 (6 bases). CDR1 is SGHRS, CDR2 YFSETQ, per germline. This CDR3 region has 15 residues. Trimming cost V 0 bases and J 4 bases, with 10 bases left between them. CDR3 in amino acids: CASSLAAGDNEKLFF. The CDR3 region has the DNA TGCGCCAGCAGCTTGGCGGCAGGGGATAATGAAAAACTGTTTTTT.

The CDR3 spells CASSMTGPTDAEAFF. CDR3 nucleotides: TGTGCCAGTAGTATGACAGGACCAACCGACGCTGAAGCTTTCTTT. V gene TRBV19 combines with J gene TRBJ1-1, with TRBD1 as a possible D gene (6 bases). CDR3 length: 15 residues. The germline V and J ends were trimmed by 3 bases and 6 bases, with 17 bases remaining between them. Germline CDR1 and CDR2: LNHDA and SQIVND (reference sequence).

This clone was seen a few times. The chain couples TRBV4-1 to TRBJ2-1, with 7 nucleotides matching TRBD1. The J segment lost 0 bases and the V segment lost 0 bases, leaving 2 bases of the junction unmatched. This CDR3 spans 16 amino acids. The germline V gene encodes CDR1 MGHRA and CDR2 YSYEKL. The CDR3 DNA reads TGCGCCAGCAGCCAAGAGACAGGGAGCTCCTACAATGAGCAGTTCTTC. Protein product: CASSQETGSSYNEQFF.

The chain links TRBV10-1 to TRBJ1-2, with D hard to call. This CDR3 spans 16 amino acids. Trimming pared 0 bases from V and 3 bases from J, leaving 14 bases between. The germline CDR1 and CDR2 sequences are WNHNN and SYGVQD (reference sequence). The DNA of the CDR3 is TGCGCCAGCAGTGAGTCGACATATACACCGTACTATGGCTACACCTTC. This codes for CASSESTYTPYYGYTF.

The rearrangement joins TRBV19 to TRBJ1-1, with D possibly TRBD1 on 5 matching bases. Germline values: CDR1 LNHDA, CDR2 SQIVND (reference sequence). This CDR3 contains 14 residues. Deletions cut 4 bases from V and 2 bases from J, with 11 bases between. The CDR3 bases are TGTGCCAGTAGTACAGGACAAACCAACACTGAAGCTTTCTTT. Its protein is CASSTGQTNTEAFF.

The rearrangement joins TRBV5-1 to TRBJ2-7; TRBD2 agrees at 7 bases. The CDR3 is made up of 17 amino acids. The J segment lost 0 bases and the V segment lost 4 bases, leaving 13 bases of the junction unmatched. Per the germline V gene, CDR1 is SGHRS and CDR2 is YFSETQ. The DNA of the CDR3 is TGCGCCAGCAGCCCTACCTCCCTAGCGGACTACTCCTACGAGCAGTACTTC. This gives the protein CASSPTSLADYSYEQYF.

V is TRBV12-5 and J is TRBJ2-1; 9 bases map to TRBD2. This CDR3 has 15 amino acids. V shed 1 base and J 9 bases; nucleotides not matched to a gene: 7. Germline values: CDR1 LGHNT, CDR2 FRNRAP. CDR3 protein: CASGLAGGGAGEQFF. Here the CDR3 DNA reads TGTGCTAGTGGTTTGGCCGGCGGGGGGGCGGGTGAGCAGTTCTTC.

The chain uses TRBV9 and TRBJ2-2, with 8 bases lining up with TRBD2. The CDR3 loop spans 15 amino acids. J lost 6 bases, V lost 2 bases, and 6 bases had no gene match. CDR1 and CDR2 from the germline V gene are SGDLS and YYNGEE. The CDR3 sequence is CASSVSGRAPGELFF. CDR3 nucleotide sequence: TGTGCCAGCAGCGTGTCCGGGAGGGCTCCCGGGGAGCTGTTTTTT.

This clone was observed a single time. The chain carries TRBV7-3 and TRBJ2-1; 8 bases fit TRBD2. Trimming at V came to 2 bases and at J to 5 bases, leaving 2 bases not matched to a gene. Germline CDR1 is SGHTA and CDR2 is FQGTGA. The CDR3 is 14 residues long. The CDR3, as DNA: TGTGCCAGCAGCTTAGAGGGACTAGACAATGAGCAGTTCTTC. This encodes CASSLEGLDNEQFF.